This TCR beta chain was profiled in a study of blood T cell repertoires in COVID-19. Study summary: There were acute and convalescent COVID-19 samples, and they came from the United States, Italy and Spain. Nucleic acid was either cDNA or gDNA, and it came from T cells, B-cell-depleted T cells, or PBMCs.

Residents of about two dozen US areas, aged about 18 to 95 years, made up the participants. Recovered status applied to Cohort 3 donors who had two consecutive negative PCRs. It also applied to those with clearance or with symptom resolution. Germline V gene data show CDR1 as KGHDR and CDR2 as SFDVKD. The junction had 11 bases not matched to a gene; V was cut back by 5 bases and J by 0 bases. This CDR3 comprises 17 residues. Generated by immunoSEQ multiplex PCR, the TCRdb table keeps only in-frame clones and is missing some. Of roughly 250,000 clones listed, 70% to 90% are singletons. The specimen sequenced was PBMCs or T cells enriched from blood (not recorded which). The TCR was taken from a woman between 45 and 60 years old who had recovered from COVID-19. The chain carries TRBV24-1 and TRBJ1-2, with 7 positions matching TRBD1. The DNA for the CDR3 is TGTGCCACCAGTGGTAGGGGACAGCCAAGAGCTAACTATGGCTACACCTTC. It is translated as CATSGRGQPRANYGYTF.